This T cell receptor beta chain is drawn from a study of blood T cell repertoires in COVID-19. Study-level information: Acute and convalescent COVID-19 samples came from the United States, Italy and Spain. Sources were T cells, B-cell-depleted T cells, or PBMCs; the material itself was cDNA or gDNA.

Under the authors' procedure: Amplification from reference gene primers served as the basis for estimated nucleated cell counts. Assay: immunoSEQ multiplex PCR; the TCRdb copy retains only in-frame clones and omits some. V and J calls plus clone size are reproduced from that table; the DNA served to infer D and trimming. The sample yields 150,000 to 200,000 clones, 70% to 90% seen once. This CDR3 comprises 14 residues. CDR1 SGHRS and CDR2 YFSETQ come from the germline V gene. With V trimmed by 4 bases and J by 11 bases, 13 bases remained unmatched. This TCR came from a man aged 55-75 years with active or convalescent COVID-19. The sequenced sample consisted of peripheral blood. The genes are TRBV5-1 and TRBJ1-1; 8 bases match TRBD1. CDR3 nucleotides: TGCGCCAGCAGCCCAGGCCAGGGGGCTGGTGAGGCTTTCTTT. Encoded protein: CASSPGQGAGEAFF.